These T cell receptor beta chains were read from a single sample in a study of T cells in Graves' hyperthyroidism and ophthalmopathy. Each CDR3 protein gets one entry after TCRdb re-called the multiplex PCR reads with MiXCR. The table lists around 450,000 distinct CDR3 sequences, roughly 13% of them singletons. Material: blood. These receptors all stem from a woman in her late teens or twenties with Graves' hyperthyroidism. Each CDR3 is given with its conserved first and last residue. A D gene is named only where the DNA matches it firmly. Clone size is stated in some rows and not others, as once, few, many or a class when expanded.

cdr3_aa: CASSVTSGLSTDTQYF; cdr3_nt: TGTGCCAGCAGTGTTACTAGCGGCCTAAGCACAGATACGCAGTATTTT; v_call: TRBV28; j_call: TRBJ2-3; d_call: TRBD2; clone_size: few
cdr3_aa: CASSHQAGGSLEQYF; cdr3_nt: TGCGCCAGCAGCCATCAAGCGGGAGGATCCCTCGAGCAGTACTTC; v_call: TRBV5-1; j_call: TRBJ2-7; d_call: TRBD2; clone_size: many
cdr3_aa: CASSLDKGRFEQFF; cdr3_nt: TGTGCCAGCAGCTTGGATAAGGGAAGGTTTGAGCAGTTCTTC; v_call: TRBV5-5; j_call: TRBJ2-1; d_call: .; clone_size: many
cdr3_aa: CASSLAGGNHYNEQFF; cdr3_nt: TGTGCCAGCAGCTTAGCTGGCGGCAACCATTACAATGAGCAGTTCTTC; v_call: TRBV7-2; j_call: TRBJ2-1; d_call: .; clone_size: many
cdr3_aa: CASSQRQGRAGANVLTF; cdr3_nt: TGTGCCAGCAGTCAGCGACAGGGGAGAGCTGGGGCCAACGTCCTGACTTTC; v_call: TRBV6-1; j_call: TRBJ2-6; d_call: TRBD1; clone_size: few
cdr3_aa: CAASSGGAGNQPQHF; cdr3_nt: TGTGCCGCGAGCAGTGGAGGGGCCGGCAATCAGCCCCAGCATTTT; v_call: TRBV6-1; j_call: TRBJ1-5; d_call: .; clone_size: .
cdr3_aa: CASSVGGRASYNEQFF; cdr3_nt: TGTGCCAGCAGTGTCGGCGGGAGGGCTTCCTACAATGAGCAGTTCTTC; v_call: TRBV12-3/TRBV12-4; j_call: TRBJ2-1; d_call: TRBD2; clone_size: many
cdr3_aa: CASSLIASRETQYF; cdr3_nt: TGCGCCAGCAGTCTTATAGCTTCCCGTGAGACCCAGTACTTC; v_call: TRBV5-1; j_call: TRBJ2-5; d_call: .; clone_size: few
cdr3_aa: CASTVGENTEAFF; cdr3_nt: TGTGCCAGCACAGTGGGGGAGAACACTGAAGCTTTCTTT; v_call: TRBV2; j_call: TRBJ1-1; d_call: .; clone_size: many
cdr3_aa: CASSLKTGYYEQYF; cdr3_nt: TGTGCCAGCAGTCTTAAAACAGGGTATTACGAGCAGTACTTC; v_call: TRBV27; j_call: TRBJ2-7; d_call: .; clone_size: many
cdr3_aa: CASSEYEQGARSPLHF; cdr3_nt: TGTGCCAGCAGTGAATACGAACAGGGGGCGCGTTCACCCCTCCACTTT; v_call: TRBV6-1; j_call: TRBJ1-6; d_call: TRBD1; clone_size: few
cdr3_aa: CASSSGHKGEQYF; cdr3_nt: TGTGCCAGCAGCTCCGGACACAAGGGCGAGCAGTACTTC; v_call: TRBV6-1; j_call: TRBJ2-7; d_call: .; clone_size: once
cdr3_aa: CASSLTSLAYNEQFF; cdr3_nt: TGTGCCAGCAGCTTGACTAGCTTAGCCTACAATGAGCAGTTCTTC; v_call: TRBV7-3; j_call: TRBJ2-1; d_call: TRBD2; clone_size: .
cdr3_aa: CASSLDLHNEKLFF; cdr3_nt: TGTGCCAGCAGCCTGGACCTCCATAATGAAAAACTGTTTTTT; v_call: TRBV6-2/TRBV6-3; j_call: TRBJ1-4; d_call: .; clone_size: .
cdr3_aa: CASSLEILAGGQGYEQYF; cdr3_nt: TGTGCCAGCAGCTTAGAGATTCTAGCGGGAGGCCAGGGCTACGAGCAGTACTTC; v_call: TRBV11-2; j_call: TRBJ2-7; d_call: TRBD2; clone_size: many
cdr3_aa: CASSLARSDEKLFF; cdr3_nt: TGTGCCAGCAGCTTGGCTCGGAGTGATGAAAAACTGTTTTTT; v_call: TRBV5-4; j_call: TRBJ1-4; d_call: .; clone_size: few
cdr3_aa: CASSLLAGAGANEKLFF; cdr3_nt: TGTGCCAGCAGCCTCCTAGCAGGTGCAGGGGCTAATGAAAAACTGTTTTTT; v_call: TRBV7-8; j_call: TRBJ1-4; d_call: .; clone_size: .
cdr3_aa: CSASGGSRQGNEQFF; cdr3_nt: TGCAGTGCTAGCGGCGGGAGTAGACAAGGAAATGAGCAGTTCTTC; v_call: TRBV20-1; j_call: TRBJ2-1; d_call: TRBD2; clone_size: few
cdr3_aa: CASSLQGARWYGYTF; cdr3_nt: TGTGCCAGCAGTTTGCAGGGGGCGCGATGGTATGGCTACACCTTC; v_call: TRBV28; j_call: TRBJ1-2; d_call: TRBD1; clone_size: many
cdr3_aa: CASTDRGSQPQHF; cdr3_nt: TGTGCCAGCACGGACAGGGGGAGTCAGCCCCAGCATTTT; v_call: TRBV6-1; j_call: TRBJ1-5; d_call: TRBD1; clone_size: many
cdr3_aa: CASSLSPRDRGFYEQYF; cdr3_nt: TGTGCCAGCAGCTTATCACCCCGGGACAGGGGTTTTTACGAGCAGTACTTC; v_call: TRBV7-9; j_call: TRBJ2-7; d_call: TRBD1; clone_size: few
cdr3_aa: CASSPTGTGRRDEQYF; cdr3_nt: TGTGCCAGCAGCCCAACCGGGACAGGGCGAAGGGACGAGCAGTACTTC; v_call: TRBV13; j_call: TRBJ2-7; d_call: TRBD1; clone_size: many
cdr3_aa: CSARDRLTGLNEQFF; cdr3_nt: TGCAGTGCTAGAGACCGATTAACAGGGCTCAATGAGCAGTTCTTC; v_call: TRBV20-1; j_call: TRBJ2-1; d_call: .; clone_size: .
cdr3_aa: CAWSVSGDEQFF; cdr3_nt: TGTGCCTGGAGTGTCTCAGGAGATGAGCAGTTCTTC; v_call: TRBV30; j_call: TRBJ2-1; d_call: .; clone_size: many
cdr3_aa: CASSEGWQAEETQYF; cdr3_nt: TGTGCCAGCAGTGAAGGATGGCAGGCCGAAGAGACCCAGTACTTC; v_call: TRBV6-1; j_call: TRBJ2-5; d_call: .; clone_size: many
cdr3_aa: CASSAGLAAQETQYF; cdr3_nt: TGTGCCAGCAGCGCGGGACTAGCGGCTCAAGAGACCCAGTACTTC; v_call: TRBV7-8; j_call: TRBJ2-5; d_call: TRBD2; clone_size: many
cdr3_aa: CASLHMNTEAFF; cdr3_nt: TGTGCTTCTTTGCACATGAACACTGAAGCTTTCTTT; v_call: TRBV28; j_call: TRBJ1-1; d_call: .; clone_size: many
cdr3_aa: CASSLARLKGYTF; cdr3_nt: TGTGCCAGCAGTTTAGCGCGGTTGAAAGGCTACACCTTC; v_call: TRBV28; j_call: TRBJ1-2; d_call: .; clone_size: many
cdr3_aa: CASSSPGLQGGTEAFF; cdr3_nt: TGTGCCAGCAGTTCGCCCGGTCTCCAAGGGGGCACTGAAGCTTTCTTT; v_call: TRBV2; j_call: TRBJ1-1; d_call: .; clone_size: many
cdr3_aa: CASSTQPPPDTQYF; cdr3_nt: TGCGCCAGCAGCACGCAACCCCCCCCAGATACGCAGTATTTT; v_call: TRBV5-1; j_call: TRBJ2-3; d_call: .; clone_size: many
cdr3_aa: CASSLIVQRITDTQYF; cdr3_nt: TGTGCCAGCAGCTTAATAGTTCAGCGGATCACAGATACGCAGTATTTT; v_call: TRBV7-9; j_call: TRBJ2-3; d_call: .; clone_size: many
cdr3_aa: CASSRLMNTEAFF; cdr3_nt: TGTGCCAGCTCAAGACTTATGAACACTGAAGCTTTCTTT; v_call: TRBV18; j_call: TRBJ1-1; d_call: .; clone_size: many
cdr3_aa: CASSPAGPPNTEAFF; cdr3_nt: TGTGCCAGCTCCCCGGCAGGGCCGCCGAACACTGAAGCTTTCTTT; v_call: TRBV18; j_call: TRBJ1-1; d_call: .; clone_size: many
cdr3_aa: CASTVSQGLSPLHF; cdr3_nt: TGTGCCAGCACAGTTTCACAAGGACTTTCACCCCTCCACTTT; v_call: TRBV28; j_call: TRBJ1-6; d_call: .; clone_size: many
cdr3_aa: CASSTSGSPGNEQFF; cdr3_nt: TGTGCCAGCAGTACTAGCGGGAGTCCGGGCAATGAGCAGTTCTTC; v_call: TRBV6-4; j_call: TRBJ2-1; d_call: TRBD2; clone_size: .
cdr3_aa: CASSYETSSYEQYF; cdr3_nt: TGTGCCAGCAGTTATGAGACTAGCTCCTACGAGCAGTACTTC; v_call: TRBV6-1; j_call: TRBJ2-7; d_call: .; clone_size: many
cdr3_aa: CASKDGYYEQYF; cdr3_nt: TGTGCCAGCAAGGACGGCTACTACGAGCAGTACTTC; v_call: TRBV6-2/TRBV6-3; j_call: TRBJ2-7; d_call: .; clone_size: many
cdr3_aa: CASSQGQEGNTIYF; cdr3_nt: TGTGCCAGCAGCCAGGGACAGGAGGGAAACACCATATATTTT; v_call: TRBV7-9; j_call: TRBJ1-3; d_call: TRBD1; clone_size: .
cdr3_aa: CSAVSYNEQFF; cdr3_nt: TGCAGCGCTGTGAGTTACAATGAGCAGTTCTTC; v_call: TRBV29-1; j_call: TRBJ2-1; d_call: .; clone_size: many
cdr3_aa: CASSDWRGDEKLFF; cdr3_nt: TGTGCCAGCAGTGATTGGAGGGGTGATGAAAAACTGTTTTTT; v_call: TRBV25-1; j_call: TRBJ1-4; d_call: .; clone_size: few
cdr3_aa: CAWSGPPNTEAFF; cdr3_nt: TGTGCCTGGAGTGGCCCGCCGAACACTGAAGCTTTCTTT; v_call: TRBV30; j_call: TRBJ1-1; d_call: .; clone_size: many
cdr3_aa: CASSQVLGLHEQYF; cdr3_nt: TGCGCCAGCAGCCAAGTCTTAGGGTTACACGAGCAGTACTTC; v_call: TRBV4-1; j_call: TRBJ2-7; d_call: .; clone_size: .
cdr3_aa: CASEKQGQVVGTQYF; cdr3_nt: TGTGCCAGCGAAAAACAGGGGCAGGTTGTTGGGACCCAGTACTTC; v_call: TRBV28; j_call: TRBJ2-5; d_call: TRBD1; clone_size: many
cdr3_aa: CASSPPEGPEQFF; cdr3_nt: TGTGCCAGCTCACCACCCGAGGGGCCTGAGCAGTTCTTC; v_call: TRBV18; j_call: TRBJ2-1; d_call: .; clone_size: .
cdr3_aa: CAWRGDSTNEQFF; cdr3_nt: TGTGCCTGGAGAGGGGACAGTACAAATGAGCAGTTCTTC; v_call: TRBV30; j_call: TRBJ2-1; d_call: TRBD1; clone_size: many
cdr3_aa: CSARVRGQGTYNEQFF; cdr3_nt: TGCAGTGCTAGAGTACGGGGACAGGGCACCTACAATGAGCAGTTCTTC; v_call: TRBV20-1; j_call: TRBJ2-1; d_call: TRBD1; clone_size: many